Each of the 28 T cell receptor beta chains below was sequenced from the same sample in a study of blood T cell repertoires in COVID-19. Assay used: immunoSEQ multiplex PCR; TCRdb lists only in-frame clones, some missing. The sample contains approximately 350,000 clones, around nine tenths of which appear only once. Specimen: peripheral blood. The receptors originated from a woman under 30 who had recovered from COVID-19.

The chain uses TRBV11-3 and TRBJ2-5; 7 nucleotides align to TRBD1. The CDR3 loop spans 15 amino acids. Per the germline V gene, CDR1 is SGHNT and CDR2 is YENEEA. Trimming took 4 bases from V and 4 from J; bases not matched to a gene: 9. The CDR3 region is CASSSAGTAAETQYF. The CDR3, as DNA: TGTGCCAGCAGCTCCGCAGGGACAGCCGCAGAGACCCAGTACTTC.

Many counts were recorded for this clone. The V call is TRBV6-1, the J call TRBJ1-1, with 9 positions matching TRBD1. The germline V gene encodes CDR1 MNHNS and CDR2 SASEGT. There are 15 residues in the CDR3. J was trimmed by 5 bases and V by 2 bases; bases with no gene match: 6. The CDR3 loop reads CASSETGGAGTEAFF. The CDR3 DNA reads TGTGCCAGCAGTGAAACAGGGGGCGCGGGGACTGAAGCTTTCTTT.

The CDR3: CASRFLKTENNSPLHF. For the CDR3, the DNA is TGTGCCAGCAGATTCCTTAAGACAGAAAATAATTCACCCCTCCACTTT. The chain uses TRBV5-6 and TRBJ1-6; TRBD1 might be the D (5 bases). Per the germline V gene, CDR1 is SGHDT and CDR2 is YYEEEE. The CDR3 sequence is 16 residues long. V lost 5 bases to trimming and J lost 5 bases, with 17 bases between them.

This clone occurred once. This sequence joins TRBV9 and TRBJ2-7; TRBD2 agrees at 11 bases. In germline, CDR1 is SGDLS, CDR2 YYNGEE. There are 16 residues in the CDR3. The V gene end was trimmed by 4 bases and the J gene end by 3 bases; junction bases not matched to a gene: 9. Here the CDR3 DNA reads TGTGCCAGCAGCACGAAGGGACTAGCGGCCAACTACGAGCAGTACGTC. This sequence encodes CASSTKGLAANYEQYV.

This chain connects TRBV18 to TRBJ2-7, with TRBD1 identical over 7 bases. The CDR3 has 13 residues. Per germline, CDR1 KGHSH and CDR2 LQKENI. Unmatched junction bases numbered 0, after V lost 3 bases and J lost 1 base. In DNA, the CDR3 is TGTGCCAGCTCACCGACAGGGTCCTACGAGCAGTACGTC. Its protein product is CASSPTGSYEQYV.

The CDR3 region is CASSRGYNSPLHF. In nucleotides, the CDR3 is TGTGCCAGCAGCCGGGGATATAATTCACCCCTCCACTTT. The chain is built from TRBV7-7 and TRBJ1-6; D uncertain. CDR3 size: 13 residues. Per germline, CDR1 SSHAT and CDR2 FNYEAQ (reference sequence). Trimming pared 5 bases from V and 4 bases from J, leaving 6 bases between.

The chain links TRBV5-6 to TRBJ2-1; a possible D gene is TRBD2 (5 bases). The germline gives CDR1 SGHDT, CDR2 YYEEEE. V was pared by 4 bases and J by 4 bases, with 12 bases between. The CDR3 covers 14 residues. This CDR3 reads CASSGLPGYNEQFF. The DNA for the CDR3 is TGTGCCAGCAGCGGATTGCCGGGATACAATGAGCAGTTCTTC.

Written as DNA, the CDR3 is TGCGCCAGCAGCTTCACAGGGGCAGACACCGGGGAGCTGTTTTTT. Its protein is CASSFTGADTGELFF. The V and J genes are TRBV5-1 and TRBJ2-2; 7 positions agree with TRBD1. Germline trimming cut 2 bases from V and 3 bases from J; bases unmatched to any gene: 4. Looked up from germline, CDR1 is SGHRS and CDR2 is YFSETQ. This CDR3 has 15 amino acids.

V is TRBV6-2 or TRBV6-3 and J is TRBJ2-3, with TRBD1 identical over 10 bases. With V trimmed by 0 bases and J by 3 bases, 3 bases remained unmatched. CDR3 length: 16 residues. The germline V gene encodes CDR1 MNHEY and CDR2 SVGEGT. The CDR3 protein is CASSYSPGQGTDTQYF. CDR3 sequence (DNA): TGTGCCAGCAGTTACTCTCCGGGACAGGGGACAGATACGCAGTATTTT.

V gene TRBV11-2 combines with J gene TRBJ1-2; 8 bases are a match to TRBD1. The V and J ends lost 4 bases and 2 bases, in that order; junction bases with no gene match: 9. Germline V gene sequence: CDR1 SGHAT, CDR2 FQNNGV. This CDR3 is 16 amino acids long. The CDR3 region is CASSSDRVTWNYGYTF. In DNA form, the CDR3 reads TGTGCCAGCAGCTCGGACAGGGTAACATGGAACTATGGCTACACCTTC.

The rearrangement links TRBV10-3 to TRBJ2-5; TRBD2 aligns across 10 bases. This CDR3 comprises 15 residues. V shed 3 bases and J 4 bases; nucleotides not matched to a gene: 5. Germline CDR1 is ENHRY and CDR2 is SYGVKD. The CDR3 reads CAISDSGTSVETQYF. Written as DNA, the CDR3 is TGTGCCATCAGTGATAGCGGGACTAGCGTAGAGACCCAGTACTTC.

This chain connects TRBV7-2 to TRBJ2-1, with 11 bases aligning to TRBD2. Germline V gene sequence: CDR1 SGHTA, CDR2 FQGNSA. The length of the CDR3 is 16 residues. V lost 3 bases to trimming and J lost 4 bases; unmatched junction nucleotides: 5. The CDR3 sequence is CASSFRLAGRYNEQFF. CDR3 coding DNA: TGTGCCAGCAGCTTTAGACTAGCGGGAAGGTACAATGAGCAGTTCTTC.

The chain carries TRBV10-3 and TRBJ2-1; TRBD2 aligns across 11 bases. The ends lost 0 bases at V and 0 bases at J; junction bases unmatched: 7. Germline V gene lookup returns CDR1 ENHRY and CDR2 SYGVKD. This CDR3 spans 19 amino acids. The CDR3 sequence is CAISESGTSGVSSYNEQFF. In DNA form, the CDR3 reads TGTGCCATCAGTGAGTCGGGGACTAGCGGAGTCAGCTCCTACAATGAGCAGTTCTTC.

The CDR3: CATSGQLAASYNEQFF. DNA for the CDR3: TGTGCCACCAGTGGACAACTAGCGGCCTCCTACAATGAGCAGTTCTTC. V gene TRBV24-1 combines with J gene TRBJ2-1; 8 bases match TRBD2. The trim removed 5 bases at V and 0 bases at J, leaving 5 bases unmatched. From germline, CDR1 is KGHDR and CDR2 SFDVKD. The CDR3 has 16 amino acids.

CDR3 region: CASSRLAGEDNEQFF. The DNA for the CDR3 is TGTGCCAGCAGCAGACTAGCGGGAGAGGACAATGAGCAGTTCTTC. The chain is built from TRBV7-9 and TRBJ2-1; 12 nucleotides line up with TRBD2. The V gene's germline CDR1 is SEHNR and CDR2 FQNEAQ (reference sequence). Trimming at V came to 5 bases and at J to 5 bases, leaving 4 bases not matched to a gene. The CDR3 extends over 15 amino acids. Full variable domain (rest looked up from reference TRBV7-9 and TRBJ2-1): DTGVSQNPRHKITKRGQNVTFRCDPISEHNRLYWYRQTLGQGPEFLTYFQNEAQLEKSRLLSDRFSAERPKGSFSTLEIQRTEQGDSAMYLCASSRLAGEDNEQFFGPGTRLTVL.

The chain joins TRBV6-5 to TRBJ2-5; the D gene is possibly TRBD2 (6 bases). This CDR3 spans 15 amino acids. V lost 5 bases and J lost 5, with 18 bases in between. CDR1 and CDR2 from the germline V gene are MNHEY and SVGAGI. The CDR3 nucleotides read TGTGCCAGCAGTAAGGGACTCGCCGGGGCGGAGACCCAGTACTTC. It translates to CASSKGLAGAETQYF.

This clone came up a few times. The chain joins TRBV5-1 to TRBJ2-3; 7 bases are a match to TRBD1. The V segment lost 5 bases and the J segment 2 bases; nucleotides outside the gene matches: 11. Germline V lookup: CDR1 SGHRS, CDR2 YFSETQ. This CDR3 has 16 residues. The CDR3 bases are TGCGCCAGCAGGGTGACGCCCGGGACAGCCACAGATACGCAGTATTTT. This gives the protein CASRVTPGTATDTQYF.

V usage is TRBV7-9 and J usage is TRBJ1-2; D is possibly TRBD1 (6 bases). Trimming cost V 4 bases and J 7 bases, with 16 bases left between them. Germline V gene lookup returns CDR1 SEHNR and CDR2 FQNEAQ (reference sequence). The CDR3 has 14 amino acids. CDR3 in DNA: TGTGCCAGCAGCTCACAGGGTTTTTGGGGTGGCTACACCTTC. Protein product: CASSSQGFWGGYTF.

This chain links TRBV6-1 with TRBJ2-7, with 11 bases fitting TRBD1. Germline V gene sequence: CDR1 MNHNS, CDR2 SASEGT. This CDR3 contains 18 residues. V dropped 2 bases and J dropped 1; count of bases not matched to a gene: 10. This chain's CDR3 is CASSERGQGALRSYEQYV. The CDR3 coding sequence is TGTGCCAGCAGTGAACGAGGACAGGGGGCGCTTAGGTCCTACGAGCAGTACGTC.

The CDR3 reads CASSPNSSGSYNEQFF. CDR3 sequence (DNA): TGTGCCAGCTCACCCAATTCTAGCGGGAGCTACAATGAGCAGTTCTTC. This chain uses TRBV18 with TRBJ2-1; 10 bases are a match to TRBD2. The trim removed 3 bases at V and 3 bases at J, leaving 5 bases unmatched. There are 16 residues in the CDR3. The germline gives CDR1 KGHSH, CDR2 LQKENI.

The chain recombines TRBV2 with TRBJ2-5, with TRBD1 matching over 7 bases. The CDR3 consists of 15 residues. The V and J ends lost 1 base and 2 bases, in that order; junction bases with no gene match: 4. Germline CDR1 reads SNHLY; CDR2 reads FYNNEI. The CDR3 coding sequence is TGTGCCAGCAGTGAAGGCCGGACAGGTCAAGAGACCCAGTACTTC. It translates to CASSEGRTGQETQYF.

The chain is built from TRBV18 and TRBJ2-2, with TRBD2 identical over 7 bases. The V gene's germline CDR1 is KGHSH and CDR2 LQKENI. CDR3 size: 14 residues. Unmatched junction bases numbered 5, after V lost 2 bases and J lost 8 bases. The CDR3 spells CASSPWKREGELFF. The CDR3 DNA follows: TGTGCCAGCTCACCATGGAAGCGGGAAGGGGAGCTGTTTTTT.

This chain links TRBV27 with TRBJ2-5, with D maybe TRBD1 (5 bases). V lost 2 bases and J lost 1, with 11 bases in between. The CDR3 is 15 amino acids. In germline, CDR1 is MNHEY, CDR2 SMNVEV (reference sequence). CDR3 sequence (DNA): TGTGCCAGCAGTTTAAACACACAGGCCCAAGAGACCCAGTACTTC. Its protein product is CASSLNTQAQETQYF.

In this sample, this clone turned up once. V usage is TRBV5-1 and J usage is TRBJ2-5; tentative D call: TRBD2 (6 bases). Trimming removed 2 bases at V and 2 bases at J, with 13 bases between. Looked up from germline, CDR1 is SGHRS and CDR2 is YFSETQ. The CDR3 covers 15 residues. The DNA of the CDR3 is TGCGCCAGCAGCTTATCTAGCGCCTTACAAGAGACCCAGTACTTC. Its protein product is CASSLSSALQETQYF.

V usage is TRBV6-2 or TRBV6-3 and J usage is TRBJ1-5; 10 bases are shared with TRBD1. Germline CDR1 is MNHEY and CDR2 is SVGEGT. V was clipped by 6 bases and J by 7 bases; unmatched bases: 3. The CDR3 has 13 residues. The CDR3 bases are TGTGCCAGCAGCGACAGGGGGCCACAGCCCCAGCATTTT. Protein: CASSDRGPQPQHF.

The V gene is TRBV7-9, the J gene TRBJ2-1, with D possibly matching TRBD2 (6 bases). The germline CDR1 and CDR2 sequences are SEHNR and FQNEAQ (reference sequence). Trimming shortened V by 5 bases and J by 0 bases, and 8 bases separated the two germline ends. CDR3 length: 14 amino acids. This CDR3 is CASSGGLSYNEQFF. The CDR3 coding sequence is TGTGCCAGCAGCGGGGGACTCTCCTACAATGAGCAGTTCTTC.

This chain uses TRBV18 with TRBJ2-1, with 11 nucleotides matching TRBD1. The ends lost 2 bases at V and 0 bases at J; junction bases unmatched: 12. Per the germline V gene, CDR1 is KGHSH and CDR2 is LQKENI. The CDR3 has 20 residues. CDR3 DNA sequence: TGTGCCAGCTCACCAACCAGGACAGGGGGCGAGCGGGTCTCCTACAATGAGCAGTTCTTC. This gives the protein CASSPTRTGGERVSYNEQFF.

CDR3 nucleotides: TGTGCCAGCAGTGAAATAGCGGGCGAGCAGTTCTTC. Protein: CASSEIAGEQFF. This rearrangement joins TRBV2 to TRBJ2-1, with 7 bases aligning to TRBD2. Trimming at V came to 2 bases and at J to 10 bases, leaving 2 bases not matched to a gene. CDR3 length equals 12 residues. Germline-derived CDR1 and CDR2 are SNHLY and FYNNEI. The whole variable domain, filled in from reference TRBV2 and TRBJ2-1, reads EPEVTQTPSHQVTQMGQEVILRCVPISNHLYFYWYRQILGQKVEFLVSFYNNEISEKSEIFDDQFSVERPDGSNFTLKIRSTKLEDSAMYFCASSEIAGEQFFGPGTRLTVL.